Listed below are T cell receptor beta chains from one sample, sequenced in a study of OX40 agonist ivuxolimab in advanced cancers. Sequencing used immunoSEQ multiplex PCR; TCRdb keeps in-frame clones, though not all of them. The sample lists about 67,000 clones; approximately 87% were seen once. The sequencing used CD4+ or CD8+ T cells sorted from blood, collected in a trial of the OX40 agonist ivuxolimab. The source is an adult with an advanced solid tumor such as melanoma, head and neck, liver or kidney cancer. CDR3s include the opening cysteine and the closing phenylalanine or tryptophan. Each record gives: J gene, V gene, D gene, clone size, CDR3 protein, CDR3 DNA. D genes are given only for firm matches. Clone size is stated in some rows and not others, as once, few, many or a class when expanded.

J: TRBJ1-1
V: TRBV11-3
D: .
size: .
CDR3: CASRKRAGARAEAFF
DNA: TGTGCCAGCCGTAAGCGGGCAGGCGCCCGTGCCGAAGCTTTCTTT

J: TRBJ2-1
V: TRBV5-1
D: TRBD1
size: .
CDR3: CASSEQPTGDFYNEQFF
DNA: TGCGCCAGCAGCGAACAACCAACAGGGGATTTCTACAATGAGCAGTTCTTC

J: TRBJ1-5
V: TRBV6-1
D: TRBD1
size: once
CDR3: CASRDREVGNQPQHF
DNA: TGTGCCAGCAGGGACAGGGAGGTGGGCAATCAGCCCCAGCATTTT

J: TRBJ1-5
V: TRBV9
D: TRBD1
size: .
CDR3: CASSVEGQGVQPQHF
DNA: TGTGCCAGCAGCGTAGAGGGACAGGGGGTTCAGCCCCAGCATTTT

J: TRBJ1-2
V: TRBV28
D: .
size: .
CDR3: CASSLDTRGSGYTF
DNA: TGTGCCAGCAGTTTAGACACCCGAGGGTCTGGCTACACCTTC

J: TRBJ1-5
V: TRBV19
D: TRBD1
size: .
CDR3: CASVNALGQGSNQPQHF
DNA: TGTGCCAGCGTCAACGCGTTGGGACAGGGGTCCAATCAGCCCCAGCATTTT

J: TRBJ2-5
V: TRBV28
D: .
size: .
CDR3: CASSLVVETQYF
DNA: TGTGCCAGCAGTTTAGTAGTGGAGACCCAGTACTTC

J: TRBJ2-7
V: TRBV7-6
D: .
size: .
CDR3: CASSLGGPRLLKVEQYF
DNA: TGTGCCAGCAGCTTAGGGGGCCCGCGGCTCTTGAAGGTCGAGCAGTACTTC

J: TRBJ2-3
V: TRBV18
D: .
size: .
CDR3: CASSPRGRGRTDTQYF
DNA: TGTGCCAGCTCACCACGGGGGCGGGGCCGCACAGATACGCAGTATTTT

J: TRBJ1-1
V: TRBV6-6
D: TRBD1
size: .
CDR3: CASSYPFSAGGAEAFF
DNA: TGTGCCAGCAGTTACCCTTTCTCGGCAGGGGGCGCAGAAGCTTTCTTT

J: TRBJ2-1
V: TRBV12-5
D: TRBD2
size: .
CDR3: CASGSEGSGTRSYNEQFF
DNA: TGTGCTAGTGGTTCCGAGGGAAGCGGGACCCGCTCCTACAATGAGCAGTTCTTC

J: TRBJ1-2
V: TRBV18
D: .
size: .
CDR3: CASSPPQGGYTF
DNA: TGTGCCAGCTCACCACCGCAGGGTGGCTACACCTTC

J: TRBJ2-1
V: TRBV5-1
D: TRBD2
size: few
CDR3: CASRAGEPYNEQFF
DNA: TGCGCCAGCAGAGCGGGAGAGCCCTACAATGAGCAGTTCTTC

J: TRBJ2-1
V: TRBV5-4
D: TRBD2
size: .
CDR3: CASSLDGTSGREFF
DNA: TGTGCCAGCAGCTTGGACGGGACTAGCGGGAGGGAGTTCTTC

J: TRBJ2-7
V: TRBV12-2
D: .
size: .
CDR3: CASRFEAPLATSSYEQYF
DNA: TGTGCAAGTCGCTTCGAAGCCCCGCTAGCGACCAGCTCCTACGAGCAGTACTTC

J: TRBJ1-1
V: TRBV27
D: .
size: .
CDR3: CASSLRGIKNTEAFF
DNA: TGTGCCAGCAGTTTGAGGGGTATTAAGAACACTGAAGCTTTCTTT

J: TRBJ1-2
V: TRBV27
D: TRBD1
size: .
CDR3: CASSPRGQPWGSGYTF
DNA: TGTGCCAGCAGCCCGAGGGGGCAGCCTTGGGGATCTGGCTACACCTTC

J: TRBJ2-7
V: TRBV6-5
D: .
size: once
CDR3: CASDGGEGQYF
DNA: TGTGCCAGCGACGGAGGGGAAGGGCAGTACTTC

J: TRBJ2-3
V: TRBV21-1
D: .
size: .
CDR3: CASASTDTQYF
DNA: TGTGCCAGCGCCAGCACAGATACGCAGTATTTT

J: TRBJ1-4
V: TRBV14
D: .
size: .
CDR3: CASSQEGRRNEKLFF
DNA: TGTGCCAGCAGCCAAGAGGGTCGCAGAAATGAAAAACTGTTTTTT

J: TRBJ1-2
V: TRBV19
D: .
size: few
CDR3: CASRRRGLDYGYTF
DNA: TGTGCCAGTAGACGCAGGGGTCTAGACTATGGCTACACCTTC

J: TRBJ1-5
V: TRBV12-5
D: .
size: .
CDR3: CASGLVQGQPQHF
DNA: TGTGCTAGTGGTTTGGTACAAGGTCAGCCCCAGCATTTT

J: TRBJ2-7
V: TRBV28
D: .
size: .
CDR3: CASRPHIDYEQYF
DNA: TGTGCCAGCCGTCCACACATAGACTACGAGCAGTACTTC

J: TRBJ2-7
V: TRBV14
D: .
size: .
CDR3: CASSQGISEGYEQYF
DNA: TGTGCCAGCAGCCAAGGGATTAGTGAGGGCTACGAGCAGTACTTC

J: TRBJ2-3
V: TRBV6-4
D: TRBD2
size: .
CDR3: CASSDASGGPTDTQYF
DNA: TGTGCCAGCAGTGACGCTAGCGGGGGGCCCACAGATACGCAGTATTTT

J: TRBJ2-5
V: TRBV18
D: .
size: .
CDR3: CASSVGGRETQYF
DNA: TGTGCCAGCTCAGTTGGGGGCCGGGAGACCCAGTACTTC

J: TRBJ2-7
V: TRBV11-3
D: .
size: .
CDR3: CASSPSRGPGEQYF
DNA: TGTGCCAGCAGCCCCTCCCGAGGACCAGGGGAGCAGTACTTC

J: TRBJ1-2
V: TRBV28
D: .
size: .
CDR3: CASSLQGPDYGYTF
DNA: TGTGCCAGCAGTTTGCAGGGGCCGGACTATGGCTACACCTTC

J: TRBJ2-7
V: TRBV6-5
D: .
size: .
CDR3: CASSGQKYEQYF
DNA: TGTGCCAGCAGCGGACAGAAATACGAGCAGTACTTC

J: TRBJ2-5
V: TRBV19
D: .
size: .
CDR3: CASSRIGGADQETQYF
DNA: TGTGCCAGTAGTAGGATAGGTGGGGCCGACCAAGAGACCCAGTACTTC

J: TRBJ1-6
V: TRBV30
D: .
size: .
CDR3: CAWSVGGSPLHF
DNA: TGTGCCTGGAGTGTGGGGGGCTCACCCCTCCACTTT

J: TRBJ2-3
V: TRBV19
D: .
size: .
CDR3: CASSIGLADTQYF
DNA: TGTGCCAGTAGTATCGGACTTGCCGATACGCAGTATTTT

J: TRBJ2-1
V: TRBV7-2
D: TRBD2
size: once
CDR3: CASSLEPPLAGGHYEQFF
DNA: TGTGCCAGCAGCTTAGAACCCCCTCTAGCGGGGGGGCATTATGAGCAGTTCTTC

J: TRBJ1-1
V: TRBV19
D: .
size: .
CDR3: CASSIQGYTEAFF
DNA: TGTGCCAGTAGTATACAAGGGTACACTGAAGCTTTCTTT

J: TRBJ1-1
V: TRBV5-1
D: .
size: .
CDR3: CASSFFLTGNTEAFF
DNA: TGCGCCAGCAGCTTCTTCTTGACAGGGAACACTGAAGCTTTCTTT

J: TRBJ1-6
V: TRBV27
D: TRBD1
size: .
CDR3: CASSSTGQGLNSPLHF
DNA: TGTGCCAGCAGTTCAACCGGACAGGGTCTAAATTCACCCCTCCACTTT

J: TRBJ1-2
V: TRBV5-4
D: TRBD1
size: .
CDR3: CASSLIQGAKGYTF
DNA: TGTGCCAGCAGCCTGATACAGGGGGCGAAGGGCTACACCTTC

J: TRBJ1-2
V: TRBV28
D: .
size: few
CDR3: CASSPPGGGNGYTF
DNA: TGTGCCAGCAGTCCCCCGGGGGGAGGAAATGGCTACACCTTC

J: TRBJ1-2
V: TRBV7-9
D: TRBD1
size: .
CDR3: CASVRQGENYGYTF
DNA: TGTGCCAGCGTTCGACAGGGGGAAAACTATGGCTACACCTTC

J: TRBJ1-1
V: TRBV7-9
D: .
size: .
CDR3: CASSLGKWNTEAFF
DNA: TGTGCCAGCAGCTTAGGAAAATGGAACACTGAAGCTTTCTTT

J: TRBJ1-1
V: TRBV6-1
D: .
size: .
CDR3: CASKVLTEAFF
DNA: TGTGCCAGCAAGGTTCTCACTGAAGCTTTCTTT

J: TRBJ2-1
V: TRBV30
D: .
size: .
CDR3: CAWSVPGAGWNYNEQFF
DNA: TGTGCCTGGAGTGTCCCGGGTGCGGGGTGGAATTACAATGAGCAGTTCTTC

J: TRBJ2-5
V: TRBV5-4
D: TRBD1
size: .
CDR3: CASLRGLGGETQYF
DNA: TGTGCCAGCTTGAGGGGGCTAGGCGGAGAGACCCAGTACTTC

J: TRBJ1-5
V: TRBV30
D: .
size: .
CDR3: CAWSVREEQPQHF
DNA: TGTGCCTGGAGTGTAAGGGAGGAACAGCCCCAGCATTTT

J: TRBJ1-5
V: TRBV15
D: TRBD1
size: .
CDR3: CATSRGQGGDQPQHF
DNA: TGTGCCACCAGCAGAGGACAGGGAGGGGATCAGCCCCAGCATTTT

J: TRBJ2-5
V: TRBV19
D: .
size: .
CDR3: CASSMVPEETQYF
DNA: TGTGCCAGTAGTATGGTTCCGGAGGAGACCCAGTACTTC

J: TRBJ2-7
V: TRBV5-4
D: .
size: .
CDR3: CASSLNSYEQYF
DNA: TGTGCCAGCAGCTTGAACTCCTACGAGCAGTACTTC

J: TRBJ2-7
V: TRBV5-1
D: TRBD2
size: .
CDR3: CASSRATSGSSYEQYF
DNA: TGCGCCAGCAGCAGGGCCACTAGCGGGAGCTCCTACGAGCAGTACTTC

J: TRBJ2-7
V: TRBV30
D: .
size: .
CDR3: CAWSLSYYEQYF
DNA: TGTGCCTGGAGCCTATCTTACTACGAGCAGTACTTC

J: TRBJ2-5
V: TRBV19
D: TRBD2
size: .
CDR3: CASSGGLAEETQYF
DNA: TGTGCCAGTAGTGGCGGACTAGCGGAAGAGACCCAGTACTTC

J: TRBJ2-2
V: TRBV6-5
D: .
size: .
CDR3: CASSSSTWGNTGELFF
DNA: TGTGCCAGCAGTTCCTCCACGTGGGGGAACACCGGGGAGCTGTTTTTT

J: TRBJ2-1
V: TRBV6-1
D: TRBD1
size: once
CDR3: CASSEQRQGSYNEQFF
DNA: TGTGCCAGCAGTGAACAGAGACAGGGGTCCTACAATGAGCAGTTCTTC

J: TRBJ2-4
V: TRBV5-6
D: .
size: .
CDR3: CASSGGLAKNIQYF
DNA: TGTGCCAGCAGCGGCGGCCTAGCCAAAAACATTCAGTACTTC

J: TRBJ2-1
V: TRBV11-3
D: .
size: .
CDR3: CASSLGGANEQFF
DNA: TGTGCCAGCAGCTTAGGGGGGGCCAATGAGCAGTTCTTC